Listed below are T cell receptor beta chains from one sample, sequenced in a study of cytomegalovirus exposure and HLA in healthy donors. This table comes from immunoSEQ multiplex PCR, and its TCRdb copy is limited to in-frame clones, with some not included. The sample records about 130,000 clones, approximately 80% being singletons. Sample: PBMCs. These receptor sequences come from a man aged 40-49 years in good health and CMV-seronegative. CDR3s include the opening cysteine and the closing phenylalanine or tryptophan. A D gene is named only where the DNA matches it firmly. The size field is filled for only some rows; it gives once, few, many or a size class.

d_call: NA
j_call: TRBJ1-1
clone_size: few
v_call: TRBV7-6
cdr3_aa: CASSLRAGTEAFF
cdr3_nt: TGTGCCAGCAGCTTAAGGGCAGGGACTGAAGCTTTCTTT

d_call: NA
j_call: TRBJ2-2
clone_size: once
v_call: TRBV7-9
cdr3_aa: CAGTAQPTGELFF
cdr3_nt: TGTGCCGGTACAGCACAGCCCACCGGGGAGCTGTTTTTT

d_call: NA
j_call: TRBJ1-4
clone_size: few
v_call: TRBV6-5
cdr3_aa: CASRTGSSKQLFF
cdr3_nt: TGTGCCAGCAGAACGGGATCTTCAAAGCAGCTGTTTTTT

d_call: TRBD1
j_call: TRBJ1-2
clone_size: once
v_call: TRBV7-9
cdr3_aa: CSFGNRDSGFYGYTF
cdr3_nt: TGTTCCTTCGGAAACCGGGACAGTGGATTCTATGGCTACACCTTC

d_call: NA
j_call: TRBJ2-2
clone_size: NA
v_call: TRBV5-6
cdr3_aa: CASSLGLTNTGELFF
cdr3_nt: TGTGCCAGCAGCTTAGGACTTACGAACACCGGGGAGCTGTTTTTT

d_call: TRBD2
j_call: TRBJ2-5
clone_size: NA
v_call: TRBV28
cdr3_aa: CASSPGGAQGTQYF
cdr3_nt: TGTGCCAGCAGCCCCGGGGGGGCTCAGGGGACCCAGTACTTC

d_call: TRBD1
j_call: TRBJ1-5
clone_size: once
v_call: TRBV19
cdr3_aa: CASSPRQGGQPQHF
cdr3_nt: TGTGCCAGTAGTCCAAGACAGGGGGGTCAGCCCCAGCATTTT

d_call: NA
j_call: TRBJ1-4
clone_size: NA
v_call: TRBV19
cdr3_aa: CASIGRNSEKLFF
cdr3_nt: TGTGCCAGTATAGGCAGGAACAGTGAAAAACTGTTTTTT

d_call: NA
j_call: TRBJ2-7
clone_size: few
v_call: TRBV4-3
cdr3_aa: CASSQEPGRTYEQYF
cdr3_nt: TGCGCCAGCAGCCAAGAACCAGGGCGAACCTACGAGCAGTACTTC

d_call: NA
j_call: TRBJ2-7
clone_size: NA
v_call: TRBV9
cdr3_aa: CASSPQHGQKYF
cdr3_nt: TGTGCCAGCAGCCCCCAGCACGGACAGAAGTACTTC

d_call: TRBD1
j_call: TRBJ1-6
clone_size: NA
v_call: TRBV18
cdr3_aa: CASSPGQGISPLHF
cdr3_nt: TGTGCCAGCTCACCTGGACAGGGGATTTCACCCCTCCACTTT

d_call: NA
j_call: TRBJ2-7
clone_size: NA
v_call: TRBV19
cdr3_aa: CASSGQSSYEQYF
cdr3_nt: TGTGCCAGTTCGGGACAAAGCTCCTACGAGCAGTACTTC

d_call: TRBD1
j_call: TRBJ2-1
clone_size: NA
v_call: TRBV5-1
cdr3_aa: CASSLTGGANNEQFF
cdr3_nt: TGCGCCAGCAGCTTAACAGGGGGCGCCAACAATGAGCAGTTCTTC

d_call: NA
j_call: TRBJ2-1
clone_size: NA
v_call: TRBV11-3
cdr3_aa: CASSLGTVDEQFF
cdr3_nt: TGTGCCAGCAGCTTAGGGACAGTGGATGAGCAGTTCTTC

d_call: NA
j_call: TRBJ1-2
clone_size: few
v_call: TRBV7-2
cdr3_aa: CASRAFRETGYTF
cdr3_nt: TGTGCCAGCAGGGCATTTAGGGAGACGGGCTACACCTTC

d_call: TRBD1
j_call: TRBJ2-4
clone_size: NA
v_call: TRBV7-9
cdr3_aa: CASSEGQAERYF
cdr3_nt: TGTGCCAGCAGCGAGGGACAGGCGGAGCGGTACTTC

d_call: TRBD1
j_call: TRBJ1-6
clone_size: NA
v_call: TRBV18
cdr3_aa: CASSLGQRDNSPLHF
cdr3_nt: TGTGCCAGCTCATTGGGACAGCGGGATAATTCACCCCTCCACTTT

d_call: NA
j_call: TRBJ1-6
clone_size: NA
v_call: TRBV19
cdr3_aa: CASSIDGGEQSPLHF
cdr3_nt: TGTGCCAGTAGTATAGATGGAGGTGAGCAGTCACCCCTCCACTTT

d_call: NA
j_call: TRBJ2-1
clone_size: NA
v_call: TRBV7-9
cdr3_aa: CASSYTIGISYNERFF
cdr3_nt: TGTGCCAGCAGCTATACAATAGGCATCTCCTACAATGAGCGGTTCTTC

d_call: TRBD2
j_call: TRBJ2-3
clone_size: NA
v_call: TRBV7-2
cdr3_aa: CASSAEGGISTDTQYF
cdr3_nt: TGTGCCAGCAGCGCAGAGGGAGGGATCAGCACAGATACGCAGTATTTT

d_call: NA
j_call: TRBJ1-4
clone_size: NA
v_call: TRBV9
cdr3_aa: CASSVGGSDREKLFF
cdr3_nt: TGTGCCAGCAGCGTAGGAGGGTCGGACCGGGAAAAACTGTTTTTT

d_call: NA
j_call: TRBJ2-7
clone_size: NA
v_call: TRBV15
cdr3_aa: CATSSRQDGEQYF
cdr3_nt: TGTGCCACCAGCTCGCGACAGGATGGAGAGCAGTACTTC

d_call: NA
j_call: TRBJ2-7
clone_size: NA
v_call: TRBV6-5
cdr3_aa: CASSYFGGQYF
cdr3_nt: TGTGCCAGCAGTTACTTCGGGGGACAGTACTTC

d_call: NA
j_call: TRBJ1-2
clone_size: NA
v_call: TRBV5-1
cdr3_aa: CASSGGLPHYGYTF
cdr3_nt: TGCGCCAGTAGTGGAGGGCTGCCACACTATGGCTACACCTTC

d_call: TRBD1
j_call: TRBJ1-2
clone_size: NA
v_call: TRBV28
cdr3_aa: CASSLSVGQGGYGYTF
cdr3_nt: TGTGCCAGCAGTTTATCAGTGGGACAGGGCGGGTATGGCTACACCTTC

d_call: NA
j_call: TRBJ2-7
clone_size: few
v_call: TRBV5-1
cdr3_aa: CASSLSRGSSSEQYF
cdr3_nt: TGCGCCAGCAGCTTGTCCAGGGGATCCTCGAGCGAGCAGTACTTC

d_call: TRBD1
j_call: TRBJ1-1
clone_size: few
v_call: TRBV7-3
cdr3_aa: CANSLTGQGEAFF
cdr3_nt: TGTGCCAACAGCTTAACGGGACAGGGTGAAGCTTTCTTT

d_call: TRBD1
j_call: TRBJ1-2
clone_size: NA
v_call: TRBV28
cdr3_aa: CAIDDRGYYGYTF
cdr3_nt: TGTGCCATCGACGACAGGGGGTACTATGGCTACACCTTC

d_call: NA
j_call: TRBJ1-5
clone_size: NA
v_call: TRBV4-2
cdr3_aa: CASSPDRSNQPQHF
cdr3_nt: TGTGCCAGCAGCCCTGACAGGAGTAATCAGCCCCAGCATTTT

d_call: NA
j_call: TRBJ1-3
clone_size: NA
v_call: TRBV30
cdr3_aa: CAWRDSASGNTIYF
cdr3_nt: TGTGCCTGGCGAGACAGTGCCTCTGGAAACACCATATATTTT

d_call: NA
j_call: TRBJ1-6
clone_size: few
v_call: TRBV11-2
cdr3_aa: CASSSNERGGAYNSPLHF
cdr3_nt: TGTGCCAGCAGCTCCAATGAACGTGGGGGCGCTTATAATTCACCCCTCCACTTT

d_call: TRBD1
j_call: TRBJ2-5
clone_size: NA
v_call: TRBV14
cdr3_aa: CASSRTGGQETQYF
cdr3_nt: TGTGCCAGCAGTCGGACAGGGGGACAAGAGACCCAGTACTTC

d_call: NA
j_call: TRBJ1-3
clone_size: NA
v_call: TRBV9
cdr3_aa: CASSNGPGGNTIYF
cdr3_nt: TGTGCCAGCAGTAATGGGCCCGGAGGAAACACCATATATTTT

d_call: NA
j_call: TRBJ1-1
clone_size: NA
v_call: TRBV13
cdr3_aa: CASSWGGDNTEAFF
cdr3_nt: TGTGCCAGCAGCTGGGGGGGGGATAACACTGAAGCTTTCTTT

d_call: NA
j_call: TRBJ2-7
clone_size: NA
v_call: TRBV9
cdr3_aa: CASSVGSGPYEQYF
cdr3_nt: TGTGCCAGCAGCGTAGGGTCAGGTCCCTACGAGCAGTACTTC

d_call: TRBD1
j_call: TRBJ2-7
clone_size: few
v_call: TRBV4-3
cdr3_aa: CASSQVSGGGYEQYF
cdr3_nt: TGCGCCAGCAGCCAGGTCTCAGGGGGTGGCTACGAGCAGTACTTC

d_call: TRBD1
j_call: TRBJ2-5
clone_size: NA
v_call: TRBV4-2
cdr3_aa: CASSHGRGTEETQYF
cdr3_nt: TGTGCCAGCAGCCATGGCAGGGGGACGGAAGAGACCCAGTACTTC

d_call: NA
j_call: TRBJ2-3
clone_size: NA
v_call: TRBV7-6
cdr3_aa: CASSLTHSTDTQYF
cdr3_nt: TGTGCCAGCAGCTTAACCCACTCCACAGATACGCAGTATTTT

d_call: NA
j_call: TRBJ2-1
clone_size: once
v_call: TRBV9
cdr3_aa: CASSVRNGIGEQFF
cdr3_nt: TGTGCCAGCAGCGTAAGAAACGGGATAGGCGAGCAGTTCTTC

d_call: TRBD1
j_call: TRBJ2-7
clone_size: NA
v_call: TRBV4-3
cdr3_aa: CASSPGTGRTYEQYF
cdr3_nt: TGCGCCAGCAGCCCTGGGACAGGCCGAACCTACGAGCAGTACTTC

d_call: NA
j_call: TRBJ2-7
clone_size: NA
v_call: TRBV28
cdr3_aa: CASSLREMRLNEQYF
cdr3_nt: TGTGCCAGCAGTTTGAGGGAGATGAGGCTGAACGAGCAGTACTTC